These 7 T cell receptor beta chains came from one sample sequenced in a study of follicular helper T cells after annual influenza vaccination. TCRdb's copy holds only in-frame clones and misses some; the assay was immunoSEQ multiplex PCR. The data show roughly 10,000 clones, with roughly four fifths seen just once and 0.7% to 0.9% held by the top ten. Here the sequenced sample was CXCR5- memory CD4+ T cells sorted from blood, taken 6 weeks after influenza vaccination. The receptors shown here come from an adult who received the influenza vaccine.

The rearrangement uses TRBV7-8 and TRBJ1-3; unclear D gene. Trimming took 0 bases from V and 0 from J, leaving 9 bases between them. Germline lookup yields CDR1 SGHVS and CDR2 FQNEAQ. The CDR3 covers 16 residues. This CDR3 reads CASSLASGFSGNTIYF. CDR3 nucleotides: TGTGCCAGCAGCTTAGCGTCGGGCTTCTCTGGAAACACCATATATTTT.

V gene TRBV6-6 combines with J gene TRBJ2-7; 9 nucleotides line up with TRBD1. Trimming removed 7 bases from V and 1 base from J; junction bases left unmatched: 5. Germline values: CDR1 MNHNY, CDR2 SVGAGI (reference sequence). This CDR3 region has 14 residues. The DNA for the CDR3 is TGTGCCAGCACCGCGGGACAGGGATCCTACGAGCAGTACTTC. Amino acids: CASTAGQGSYEQYF.

V gene TRBV18 combines with J gene TRBJ1-1; D uncertain. This CDR3 is 15 amino acids long. V lost 0 bases, J lost 1 base, and 9 bases lay in between. Germline CDR1 reads KGHSH; CDR2 reads LQKENI. The CDR3 DNA reads TGTGCCAGCTCACCACCGCCAGGATCGAACACTGAAGCTTTCTTT. Translation gives CASSPPPGSNTEAFF.

This rearrangement joins TRBV5-4 to TRBJ2-1, with TRBD1 matching over 8 bases. J was trimmed by 10 bases and V by 5 bases; bases with no gene match: 11. Germline V gene data show CDR1 as SGHNT and CDR2 as YYREEE (reference sequence). The CDR3 spans 14 residues. The CDR3 loop reads CASRWDRSSGEQFF. The CDR3 DNA reads TGTGCCAGCAGGTGGGACAGGTCCTCCGGGGAGCAGTTCTTC.

This sequence joins TRBV6-5 and TRBJ2-2, with D possibly TRBD1 on 5 matching bases. The CDR3 length is 16 residues. CDR1 is MNHEY and CDR2 is SVGAGI in the germline V gene. V lost 1 base to trimming and J lost 5 bases, with 14 bases between them. The CDR3, as DNA: TGTGCCAGCAGTTACTGGCAGGGTCTGGGGACCGGGGAGCTGTTTTTT. Amino acids: CASSYWQGLGTGELFF.

The chain uses TRBV13 and TRBJ2-7; 7 bases agree with TRBD2. This CDR3 comprises 16 residues. The ends lost 1 base at V and 2 bases at J; junction bases unmatched: 8. Germline loops: CDR1 PRHDT, CDR2 FYEKMQ (reference sequence). The CDR3 region has the DNA TGTGCCAGCAGCTTAGCGGGCTTGGGGGGGGCCTACGAGCAGTACTTC. It encodes CASSLAGLGGAYEQYF.

In this sample, this clone turned up once. The rearrangement links TRBV2 to TRBJ1-1; D uncertain. The ends were cut back, 2 bases at V and 1 base at J, with 2 bases in the middle. Germline CDR1 is SNHLY and CDR2 is FYNNEI. The CDR3 is made up of 12 amino acids. This CDR3 reads CASSEQNTEAFF. The CDR3 nucleotides read TGTGCCAGCAGTGAACAGAACACTGAAGCTTTCTTT.